This TCR beta chain was recorded in a study of PD-L1 blockade in urothelial cancer. About the research overall: Blood underwent analysis 3 weeks (second dose) and 6 weeks after treatment began.

Germline CDR1 reads SGDLS; CDR2 reads YYNGEE. This CDR3 has 13 residues. V was pared by 2 bases and J by 5 bases, with 10 bases between. Time point reported: peripheral blood 6 weeks after treatment start. Patients had locally advanced or metastatic urothelial carcinoma. Generated by immunoSEQ multiplex PCR, the TCRdb table keeps only in-frame clones and is missing some. The data contain more than 95,000 clones, 75% to 90% of them singletons. This clone has a single count. Different DNA sequences within this sample yield the same CDR3. This clonotype was sampled from a man aged 55 to 69 with urothelial cancer. The chain joins TRBV9 to TRBJ2-5; maybe TRBD2 (5 bases). Sequenced here: PBMCs, sampled around atezolizumab (anti-PD-L1) treatment. CDR3 in amino acids: CASSVDREETQYF. CDR3 bases: TGTGCCAGCAGCGTGGATAGGGAGGAGACCCAGTACTTC.